A selection of T cell receptor beta chains follows, all from one sample in a study of CD8+ T cells in alopecia areata. Here immunoSEQ multiplex PCR was the method, and the copy in TCRdb shows in-frame clones only, minus some. The table shows 95,000 to 120,000 clones, with 55% to 70% occurring only once. Sequencing was done on a sample of NKG2D-low CD8+ T cells sorted from blood. All receptors derive from a human donor with alopecia areata. CDR3s include the opening cysteine and the closing phenylalanine or tryptophan. A D gene is named only where the DNA matches it firmly. Where a row states a size, it is once, few, many or the class of an expanded clone; other rows omit it.

d_gene: -
j_gene: TRBJ1-1
v_gene: TRBV7-9
abundance: -
len: 12
CDR3nt: TGTGCCAGCAGCTTAGTCGGGTCCCGAGCTTTCTTT
CDR3aa: CASSLVGSRAFF

d_gene: -
j_gene: TRBJ1-1
v_gene: TRBV9
abundance: -
len: 13
CDR3nt: TGTGCCAGCAGCGTAGGGGATGCCACTGAAGCTTTCTTT
CDR3aa: CASSVGDATEAFF

d_gene: -
j_gene: TRBJ2-2
v_gene: TRBV5-6
abundance: few
len: 12
CDR3nt: TGTGCCAGCAGCTTGGGGTCCGGGGAGCTGTTTTTT
CDR3aa: CASSLGSGELFF

d_gene: -
j_gene: TRBJ1-1
v_gene: TRBV10-2
abundance: -
len: 16
CDR3nt: TGCGCCAGCAGCCCCGGAGGTAGGGGGGTGAACACTGAAGCTTTCTTT
CDR3aa: CASSPGGRGVNTEAFF

d_gene: TRBD1
j_gene: TRBJ1-4
v_gene: TRBV30
abundance: few
len: 12
CDR3nt: TGTGCCTGGGGACAGGGCACTGAAAAACTGTTTTTT
CDR3aa: CAWGQGTEKLFF

d_gene: -
j_gene: TRBJ1-2
v_gene: TRBV20-1
abundance: -
len: 10
CDR3nt: TGCAGTGCTACGGGCCTAGGCTACACCTTC
CDR3aa: CSATGLGYTF

d_gene: -
j_gene: TRBJ1-5
v_gene: TRBV4-1
abundance: many
len: 16
CDR3nt: TGCGCCAGCAGCCCCCGAAAGTGGGGGAGCAATCAGCCCCAGCATTTT
CDR3aa: CASSPRKWGSNQPQHF

d_gene: -
j_gene: TRBJ2-7
v_gene: TRBV5-6
abundance: -
len: 12
CDR3nt: TGTGCCAGCAGCCAGGGGACGGATGAGCAGTACTTC
CDR3aa: CASSQGTDEQYF

d_gene: -
j_gene: TRBJ2-5
v_gene: TRBV7-8
abundance: -
len: 12
CDR3nt: TGTGCCAGCAGCTTTTACGAAGAGACCCAGTACTTC
CDR3aa: CASSFYEETQYF

d_gene: -
j_gene: TRBJ2-7
v_gene: TRBV19
abundance: -
len: 15
CDR3nt: TGTGCCAGTAGTATAGCACACCGTGGGATTTACGAGCAGTACTTC
CDR3aa: CASSIAHRGIYEQYF

d_gene: TRBD1
j_gene: TRBJ2-1
v_gene: TRBV7-2
abundance: -
len: 17
CDR3nt: TGTGCCAGCAGCCTTAGGGCCGGCAGGGGGCGATACAATGAGCAGTTCTTC
CDR3aa: CASSLRAGRGRYNEQFF

d_gene: -
j_gene: TRBJ2-3
v_gene: TRBV28
abundance: -
len: 14
CDR3nt: TGTGCCAGCAGTTTTTGGGGTCCCACAGATACGCAGTATTTT
CDR3aa: CASSFWGPTDTQYF

d_gene: -
j_gene: TRBJ2-7
v_gene: TRBV28
abundance: once
len: 13
CDR3nt: TGTGCCAGCAGTGAAAACAGGGAGGGCGAGCAGTACTTC
CDR3aa: CASSENREGEQYF

d_gene: TRBD2
j_gene: TRBJ2-1
v_gene: TRBV7-9
abundance: -
len: 15
CDR3nt: TGTGCCAGCAGCTTAGTCAGCGGGAGCGGCAATGAGCAGTTCTTC
CDR3aa: CASSLVSGSGNEQFF

d_gene: -
j_gene: TRBJ2-3
v_gene: TRBV19
abundance: once
len: 15
CDR3nt: TGTGCCAGTACCACCCGGGACGGAAGCACAGATACGCAGTATTTT
CDR3aa: CASTTRDGSTDTQYF

d_gene: -
j_gene: TRBJ1-2
v_gene: TRBV23-1
abundance: -
len: 15
CDR3nt: TGCGCCAGCAGCCAAGGACAACGAGCTAACTATGGCTACACCTTC
CDR3aa: CASSQGQRANYGYTF

d_gene: TRBD2
j_gene: TRBJ2-7
v_gene: TRBV11-2
abundance: few
len: 16
CDR3nt: TGTGCCAGCAGCTCAGGACTAGCTCTTCTCTTGTACGAGCAGTACTTC
CDR3aa: CASSSGLALLLYEQYF

d_gene: -
j_gene: TRBJ2-7
v_gene: TRBV7-9
abundance: few
len: 15
CDR3nt: TGTGCCAGCAGCTTACAGCCAGGGGTAAACTACGAGCAGTACTTC
CDR3aa: CASSLQPGVNYEQYF

d_gene: TRBD2
j_gene: TRBJ2-1
v_gene: TRBV2
abundance: -
len: 14
CDR3nt: TGTGCCAGCGCCACTAGCGGGAAGGTATATGAGCAGTTCTTC
CDR3aa: CASATSGKVYEQFF

d_gene: -
j_gene: TRBJ2-7
v_gene: TRBV5-6
abundance: few
len: 12
CDR3nt: TGTGCCAGCAGCTTGCCCTCCTACGAGCAGTACTTC
CDR3aa: CASSLPSYEQYF

d_gene: -
j_gene: TRBJ2-2
v_gene: TRBV7-2
abundance: few
len: 13
CDR3nt: TGTGCCAGCAGCTTAGTACACACCGGGGAGCTGTTTTTT
CDR3aa: CASSLVHTGELFF

d_gene: TRBD2
j_gene: TRBJ2-3
v_gene: TRBV13
abundance: once
len: 16
CDR3nt: TGTGCCAGCAGCTTAGGAGCGGGAGCGTCGACAGATACGCAGTATTTT
CDR3aa: CASSLGAGASTDTQYF

d_gene: -
j_gene: TRBJ2-7
v_gene: TRBV28
abundance: -
len: 11
CDR3nt: TGTGCCAGCAGTGATGCTGGCGAGCAGTACTTC
CDR3aa: CASSDAGEQYF

d_gene: TRBD2
j_gene: TRBJ2-7
v_gene: TRBV28
abundance: few
len: 14
CDR3nt: TGTGCCAGCAGTCGGACTAGCGGGAGCTACGAGCAGTACTTC
CDR3aa: CASSRTSGSYEQYF

d_gene: TRBD1
j_gene: TRBJ2-7
v_gene: TRBV25-1
abundance: -
len: 13
CDR3nt: TGTGCCAGCAGCCCGAGGGACAGTTACGAGCAGTACTTC
CDR3aa: CASSPRDSYEQYF

d_gene: TRBD1
j_gene: TRBJ2-3
v_gene: TRBV29-1
abundance: few
len: 15
CDR3nt: TGCAGCGTTGAATCTGACAGGGGCCCCACAGATACGCAGTATTTT
CDR3aa: CSVESDRGPTDTQYF

d_gene: -
j_gene: TRBJ2-7
v_gene: TRBV4-1
abundance: -
len: 14
CDR3nt: TGCGCCAGCCAGAACGAGCAGGGTCCCTACGAGCAGTACTTC
CDR3aa: CASQNEQGPYEQYF

d_gene: -
j_gene: TRBJ1-1
v_gene: TRBV29-1
abundance: few
len: 13
CDR3nt: TGCAGCGTTGAGGTCCCCGAAAAGAAGAAAGCTTTCTTT
CDR3aa: CSVEVPEKKKAFF

d_gene: -
j_gene: TRBJ1-5
v_gene: TRBV14
abundance: -
len: 13
CDR3nt: TGTGCCAGCAGTACAGACAACTATCAGCCCCAGCATTTT
CDR3aa: CASSTDNYQPQHF

d_gene: TRBD1
j_gene: TRBJ2-3
v_gene: TRBV5-6
abundance: -
len: 15
CDR3nt: TGTGCCAGCAGCCAAGGGACAGGGGTCACAGATACGCAGTATTTT
CDR3aa: CASSQGTGVTDTQYF

d_gene: -
j_gene: TRBJ2-2
v_gene: TRBV6-6
abundance: -
len: 16
CDR3nt: TGTGCCAGCAGTTATCTCAGGCAGGCGAACACCGGGGAGCTGTTTTTT
CDR3aa: CASSYLRQANTGELFF

d_gene: -
j_gene: TRBJ2-3
v_gene: TRBV14
abundance: few
len: 13
CDR3nt: TGTGCCAGCAGCCAAGGCCTGACAGATACGCAGTATTTT
CDR3aa: CASSQGLTDTQYF

d_gene: -
j_gene: TRBJ2-1
v_gene: TRBV5-6
abundance: once
len: 14
CDR3nt: TGTGCCAGCAGACCGGACAGTAGATACAATGAGCAGTTCTTC
CDR3aa: CASRPDSRYNEQFF

d_gene: -
j_gene: TRBJ2-1
v_gene: TRBV19
abundance: few
len: 11
CDR3nt: TGTGCCAGTAGTATCTACAATGAGCAGTTCTTC
CDR3aa: CASSIYNEQFF

d_gene: -
j_gene: TRBJ2-2
v_gene: TRBV14
abundance: -
len: 17
CDR3nt: TGTGCCAGCAGCCAACCCCCGGGAGCGACTAACACCGGGGAGCTGTTTTTT
CDR3aa: CASSQPPGATNTGELFF

d_gene: -
j_gene: TRBJ1-2
v_gene: TRBV27
abundance: -
len: 12
CDR3nt: TGTGCCAGCAGTTTTGGGGGGACCGGCTACACCTTC
CDR3aa: CASSFGGTGYTF

d_gene: -
j_gene: TRBJ2-3
v_gene: TRBV7-9
abundance: -
len: 11
CDR3nt: TGTGCTGGGCAGGGACCAGATACGCAGTATTTT
CDR3aa: CAGQGPDTQYF

d_gene: -
j_gene: TRBJ2-5
v_gene: TRBV28
abundance: -
len: 15
CDR3nt: TGTGCCAGCAGCGAGGCATTCAGGGCGGCAGAGACCCAGTACTTC
CDR3aa: CASSEAFRAAETQYF

d_gene: TRBD1
j_gene: TRBJ2-3
v_gene: TRBV7-3
abundance: -
len: 13
CDR3nt: TGTGCCAGCAGCCGGACAGGGGTGGATACGCAGTATTTT
CDR3aa: CASSRTGVDTQYF

d_gene: TRBD1
j_gene: TRBJ1-2
v_gene: TRBV14
abundance: -
len: 14
CDR3nt: TGTGCCAGCTTACCTCAGGGGGTCGGCTGGCGCTACACCTTC
CDR3aa: CASLPQGVGWRYTF

d_gene: TRBD2
j_gene: TRBJ2-1
v_gene: TRBV7-7
abundance: -
len: 15
CDR3nt: TGTGCTAGCAGCCCGGGACTAGCGGGAATTTTTGAGCAGTTCTTC
CDR3aa: CASSPGLAGIFEQFF

d_gene: TRBD2
j_gene: TRBJ2-3
v_gene: TRBV6-5
abundance: -
len: 15
CDR3nt: TGTGCCAGCAGCCTAGGGGAGGGGCCGCTGGATACGCAGTATTTT
CDR3aa: CASSLGEGPLDTQYF

d_gene: -
j_gene: TRBJ2-2
v_gene: TRBV5-6
abundance: -
len: 13
CDR3nt: TGTGCCAGCAGCTTGGGAAGTACCGGGGAGCTGTTTTTT
CDR3aa: CASSLGSTGELFF

d_gene: -
j_gene: TRBJ1-5
v_gene: TRBV27
abundance: -
len: 15
CDR3nt: TGTGCCAGCAGCCTCGTGAGAGGGGGCAATCAGCCCCAGCATTTT
CDR3aa: CASSLVRGGNQPQHF

d_gene: TRBD2
j_gene: TRBJ2-1
v_gene: TRBV27
abundance: -
len: 15
CDR3nt: TGTGCCAGCAGTTTGAGAGCGGGAGATCCTAATGAGCAGTTCTTC
CDR3aa: CASSLRAGDPNEQFF

d_gene: TRBD1
j_gene: TRBJ2-7
v_gene: TRBV5-1
abundance: many
len: 12
CDR3nt: TGCGCCAGCAGCGGGGACAGCTACGAGCAGTACTTC
CDR3aa: CASSGDSYEQYF

d_gene: TRBD1
j_gene: TRBJ2-7
v_gene: TRBV2
abundance: -
len: 14
CDR3nt: TGTGCCAGCAGGGAGGACAGGGGGTACTACGAGCAGTACTTC
CDR3aa: CASREDRGYYEQYF

d_gene: -
j_gene: TRBJ2-3
v_gene: TRBV29-1
abundance: -
len: 11
CDR3nt: TGCAGCATAGAAGCGGTAGATACGCAGTATTTT
CDR3aa: CSIEAVDTQYF

d_gene: -
j_gene: TRBJ1-1
v_gene: TRBV28
abundance: -
len: 11
CDR3nt: TGTGCCAGCAGTATAACAAGGCAAGCTTTCTTT
CDR3aa: CASSITRQAFF

d_gene: -
j_gene: TRBJ2-5
v_gene: TRBV7-2
abundance: -
len: 13
CDR3nt: TGTGCCAGCAGCAAGACAGTTCAAGAGACCCAGTACTTC
CDR3aa: CASSKTVQETQYF

d_gene: -
j_gene: TRBJ1-3
v_gene: TRBV9
abundance: few
len: 15
CDR3nt: TGTGCCAGCAGCGTTAAGGGGACTACTGGAAACACCATATATTTT
CDR3aa: CASSVKGTTGNTIYF

d_gene: -
j_gene: TRBJ2-5
v_gene: TRBV6-5
abundance: -
len: 14
CDR3nt: TGTGCCAGCAGTTGGACAGAGGGGGGAGAGACCCAGTACTTC
CDR3aa: CASSWTEGGETQYF

d_gene: TRBD2
j_gene: TRBJ2-7
v_gene: TRBV11-3
abundance: -
len: 15
CDR3nt: TGTGCCAGCAGCTTGTGGGCGGGAGGCTCCTACGAGCAGTACTTC
CDR3aa: CASSLWAGGSYEQYF

d_gene: -
j_gene: TRBJ2-5
v_gene: TRBV11-2
abundance: -
len: 15
CDR3nt: TGTGCCAGCAGCTTAGCGGGGGCTATCCAAGAGACCCAGTACTTC
CDR3aa: CASSLAGAIQETQYF

d_gene: -
j_gene: TRBJ2-1
v_gene: TRBV25-1
abundance: -
len: 14
CDR3nt: TGTGCCAGCAGTTGGTCAGGGGCCTACAATGAGCAGTTCTTC
CDR3aa: CASSWSGAYNEQFF

d_gene: -
j_gene: TRBJ2-7
v_gene: TRBV5-4
abundance: -
len: 14
CDR3nt: TGTGCCAGCAGCTTGGCCCCGGGTCCTTACGAGCAGTACTTC
CDR3aa: CASSLAPGPYEQYF

d_gene: -
j_gene: TRBJ2-2
v_gene: TRBV7-8
abundance: few
len: 15
CDR3nt: TGTGCCAGCAGCTTAGCACCGAACGAACGCCGGGAGCTGTTTTTT
CDR3aa: CASSLAPNERRELFF

d_gene: -
j_gene: TRBJ1-1
v_gene: TRBV6-5
abundance: -
len: 16
CDR3nt: TGTGCCAGCAGTTACCGGGGGGAAATTAGGAACACTGAAGCTTTCTTT
CDR3aa: CASSYRGEIRNTEAFF

d_gene: -
j_gene: TRBJ2-7
v_gene: TRBV19
abundance: once
len: 16
CDR3nt: TGTGCCAGTAGTATGGCTGGGGGCCCGGGAATCTACGAGCAGTACTTC
CDR3aa: CASSMAGGPGIYEQYF

d_gene: -
j_gene: TRBJ2-7
v_gene: TRBV7-9
abundance: few
len: 13
CDR3nt: TGTGCCAGCAGCTTAGCCAGTCAGCACGAGCAGTACTTC
CDR3aa: CASSLASQHEQYF